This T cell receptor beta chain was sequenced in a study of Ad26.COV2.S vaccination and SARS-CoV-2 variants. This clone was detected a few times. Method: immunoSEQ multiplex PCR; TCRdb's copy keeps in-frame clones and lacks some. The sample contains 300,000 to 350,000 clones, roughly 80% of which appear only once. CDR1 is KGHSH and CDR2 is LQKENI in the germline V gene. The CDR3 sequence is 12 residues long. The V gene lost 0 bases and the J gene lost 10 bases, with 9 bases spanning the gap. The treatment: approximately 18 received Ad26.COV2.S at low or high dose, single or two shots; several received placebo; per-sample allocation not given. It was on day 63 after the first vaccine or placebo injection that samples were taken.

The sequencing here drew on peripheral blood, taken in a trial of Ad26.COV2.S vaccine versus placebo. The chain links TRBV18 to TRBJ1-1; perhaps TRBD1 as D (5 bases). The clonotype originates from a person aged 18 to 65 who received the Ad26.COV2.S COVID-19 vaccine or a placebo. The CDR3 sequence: CASSPPGVGAFF. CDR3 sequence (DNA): TGTGCCAGCTCACCACCGGGGGTGGGAGCTTTCTTT.